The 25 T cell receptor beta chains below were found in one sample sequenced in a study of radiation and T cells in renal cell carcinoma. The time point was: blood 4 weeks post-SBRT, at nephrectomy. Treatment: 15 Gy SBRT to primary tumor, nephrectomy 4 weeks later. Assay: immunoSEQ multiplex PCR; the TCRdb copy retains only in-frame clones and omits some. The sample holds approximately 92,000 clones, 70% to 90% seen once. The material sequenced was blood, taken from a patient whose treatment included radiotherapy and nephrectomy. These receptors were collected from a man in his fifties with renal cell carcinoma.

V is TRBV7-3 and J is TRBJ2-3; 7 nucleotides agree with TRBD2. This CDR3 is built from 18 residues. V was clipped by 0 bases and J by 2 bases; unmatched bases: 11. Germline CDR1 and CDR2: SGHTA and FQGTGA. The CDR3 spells CASSLTGSWGGHTDTQYF. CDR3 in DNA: TGTGCCAGCAGCTTAACGGGATCGTGGGGAGGGCACACAGATACGCAGTATTTT. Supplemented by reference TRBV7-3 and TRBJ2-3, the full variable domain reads GAGVSQTPSNKVTEKGKYVELRCDPISGHTALYWYRQSLGQGPEFLIYFQGTGAADDSGLPNDRFFAVRPEGSVSTLKIQRTERGDSAVYLCASSLTGSWGGHTDTQYFGPGTRLTVL.

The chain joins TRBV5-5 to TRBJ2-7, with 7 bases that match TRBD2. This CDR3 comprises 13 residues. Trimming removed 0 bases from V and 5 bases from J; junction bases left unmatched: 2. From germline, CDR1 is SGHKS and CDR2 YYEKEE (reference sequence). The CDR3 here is CASSLGLADEQYF. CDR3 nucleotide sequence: TGTGCCAGCAGCTTGGGGCTAGCGGACGAGCAGTACTTC. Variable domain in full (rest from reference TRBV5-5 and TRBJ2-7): DAGVTQSPTHLIKTRGQQVTLRCSPISGHKSVSWYQQVLGQGPQFIFQYYEKEERGRGNFPDRFSARQFPNYSSELNVNALLLGDSALYLCASSLGLADEQYFGPGTRLTVT.

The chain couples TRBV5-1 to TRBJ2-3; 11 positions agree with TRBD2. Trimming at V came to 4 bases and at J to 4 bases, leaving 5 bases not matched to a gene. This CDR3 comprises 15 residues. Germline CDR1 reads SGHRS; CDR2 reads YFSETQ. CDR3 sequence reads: CASSPGLAGPDTQYF. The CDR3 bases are TGCGCCAGCAGCCCCGGACTAGCGGGCCCAGATACGCAGTATTTT.

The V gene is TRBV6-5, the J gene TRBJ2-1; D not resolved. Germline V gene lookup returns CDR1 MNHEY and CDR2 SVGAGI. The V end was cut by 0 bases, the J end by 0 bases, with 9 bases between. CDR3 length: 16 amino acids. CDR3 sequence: CASSYSIEVSYNEQFF. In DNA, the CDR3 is TGTGCCAGCAGTTACTCGATTGAGGTCTCCTACAATGAGCAGTTCTTC.

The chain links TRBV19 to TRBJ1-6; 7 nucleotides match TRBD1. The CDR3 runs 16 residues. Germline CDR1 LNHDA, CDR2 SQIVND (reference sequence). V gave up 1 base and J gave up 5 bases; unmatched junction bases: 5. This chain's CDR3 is CASSIAGTANNSPLHF. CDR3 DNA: TGTGCCAGTAGTATAGCCGGGACAGCCAATAATTCACCCCTCCACTTT.

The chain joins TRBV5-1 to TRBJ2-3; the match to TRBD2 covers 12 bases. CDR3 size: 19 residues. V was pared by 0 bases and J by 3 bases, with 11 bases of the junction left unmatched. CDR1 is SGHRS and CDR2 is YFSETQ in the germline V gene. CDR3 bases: TGCGCCAGCAGCTTGGTCCCACTTCTTCTAGCGGGGGGGACAGATACGCAGTATTTT. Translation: CASSLVPLLLAGGTDTQYF.

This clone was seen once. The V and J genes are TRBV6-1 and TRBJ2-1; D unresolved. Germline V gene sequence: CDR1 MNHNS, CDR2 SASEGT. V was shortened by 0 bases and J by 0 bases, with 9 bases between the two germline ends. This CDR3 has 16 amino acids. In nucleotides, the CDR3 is TGTGCCAGCAGTGAAGCGACGGTGAGCTCCTACAATGAGCAGTTCTTC. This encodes CASSEATVSSYNEQFF.

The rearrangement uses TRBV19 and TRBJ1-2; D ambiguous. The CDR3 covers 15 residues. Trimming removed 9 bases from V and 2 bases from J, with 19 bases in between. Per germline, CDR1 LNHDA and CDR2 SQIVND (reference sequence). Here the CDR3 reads CASGSTRGSNYGYTF. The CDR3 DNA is TGTGCCAGCGGGTCTACAAGAGGGTCCAACTATGGCTACACCTTC.

The CDR3 nucleotides are TGTGCCAGCACCTCCCGGCCGGGAACGGAGACCCAGTACTTC. The encoded protein is CASTSRPGTETQYF. The J gene is TRBJ2-5, the V gene TRBV7-2, with D maybe TRBD2 (5 bases). V dropped 7 bases and J dropped 5 bases, with 17 bases sitting between them. Germline V gene data show CDR1 as SGHTA and CDR2 as FQGNSA. There are 14 residues in the CDR3.

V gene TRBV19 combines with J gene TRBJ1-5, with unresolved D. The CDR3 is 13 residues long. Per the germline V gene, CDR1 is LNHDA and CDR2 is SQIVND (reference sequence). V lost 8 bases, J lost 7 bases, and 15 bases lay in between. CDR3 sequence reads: CASSVGQNQPQHF. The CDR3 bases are TGTGCCAGTTCGGTAGGGCAGAACCAGCCCCAGCATTTT.

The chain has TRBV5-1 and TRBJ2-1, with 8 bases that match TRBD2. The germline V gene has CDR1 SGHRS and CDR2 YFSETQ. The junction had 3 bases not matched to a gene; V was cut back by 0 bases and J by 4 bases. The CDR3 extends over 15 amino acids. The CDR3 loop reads CASSLALAGYNEQFF. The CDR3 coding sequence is TGCGCCAGCAGCTTGGCGTTAGCGGGGTACAATGAGCAGTTCTTC. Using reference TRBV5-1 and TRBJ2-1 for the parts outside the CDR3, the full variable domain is KAGVTQTPRYLIKTRGQQVTLSCSPISGHRSVSWYQQTPGQGLQFLFEYFSETQRNKGNFPGRFSGRQFSNSRSEMNVSTLELGDSALYLCASSLALAGYNEQFFGPGTRLTVL.

DNA of the CDR3: TGTGCCAGCAGCGTAACTAGCGGGATGGGGATGGGAGAGACCCAGTACTTC. Translated: CASSVTSGMGMGETQYF. The genes are TRBV9 and TRBJ2-5, with TRBD2 identical over 10 bases. The CDR3 is 17 amino acids. Germline CDR1 and CDR2: SGDLS and YYNGEE. The V gene end was trimmed by 1 base and the J gene end by 4 bases; junction bases not matched to a gene: 10.

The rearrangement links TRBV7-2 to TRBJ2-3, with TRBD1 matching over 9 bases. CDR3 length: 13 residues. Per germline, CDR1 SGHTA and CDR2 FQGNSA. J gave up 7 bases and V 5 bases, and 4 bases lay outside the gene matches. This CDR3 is CASSRTGVHTQYF. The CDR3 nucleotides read TGTGCCAGCAGCAGGACAGGGGTTCATACGCAGTATTTT.

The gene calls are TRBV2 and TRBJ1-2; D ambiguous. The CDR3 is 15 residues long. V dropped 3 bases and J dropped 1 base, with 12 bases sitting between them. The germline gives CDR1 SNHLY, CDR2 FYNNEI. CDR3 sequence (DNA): TGTGCCAGCAGTGACGTGAACCTGTTTAACTATGGCTACACCTTC. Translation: CASSDVNLFNYGYTF.

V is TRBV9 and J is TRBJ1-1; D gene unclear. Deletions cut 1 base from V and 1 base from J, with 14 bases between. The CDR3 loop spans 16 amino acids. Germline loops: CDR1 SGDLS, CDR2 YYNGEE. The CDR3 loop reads CASSVSSTTPNTEAFF. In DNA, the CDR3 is TGTGCCAGCAGCGTATCTTCAACTACACCGAACACTGAAGCTTTCTTT.

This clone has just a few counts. As DNA, the CDR3 is TGTGCCAGCAGCCCCCCGTGGGCCTCTGGAAACACCATATATTTT. Amino acids: CASSPPWASGNTIYF. V usage is TRBV7-9 and J usage is TRBJ1-3, with D unresolved. This CDR3 has 15 residues. Germline values: CDR1 SEHNR, CDR2 FQNEAQ (reference sequence). Trimming shortened V by 5 bases and J by 0 bases, and 11 bases separated the two germline ends.

The CDR3 reads CASSLKGGQGAFRGNQPQHF. The CDR3 region has the DNA TGTGCCAGCAGTTTAAAGGGGGGACAGGGGGCGTTTCGGGGCAATCAGCCCCAGCATTTT. The chain recombines TRBV27 with TRBJ1-5; 12 nucleotides line up with TRBD1. Losses at the gene ends were 2 bases for V and 2 bases for J; bases not matched to a gene: 13. CDR3 size: 20 residues. Germline V CDR1 and CDR2: MNHEY, SMNVEV (reference sequence).

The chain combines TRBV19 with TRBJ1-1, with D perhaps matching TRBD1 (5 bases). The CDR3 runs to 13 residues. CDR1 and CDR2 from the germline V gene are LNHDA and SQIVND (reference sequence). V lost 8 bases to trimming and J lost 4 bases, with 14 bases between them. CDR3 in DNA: TGTGCCAGTGGTGGGGGGTCTGGCACTGAAGCTTTCTTT. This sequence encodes CASGGGSGTEAFF.

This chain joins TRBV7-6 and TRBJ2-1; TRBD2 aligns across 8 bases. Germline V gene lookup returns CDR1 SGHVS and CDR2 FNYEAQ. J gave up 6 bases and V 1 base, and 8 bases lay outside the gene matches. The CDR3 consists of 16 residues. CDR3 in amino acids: CASSLGAPSGPNEQFF. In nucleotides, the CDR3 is TGTGCCAGCAGCTTAGGGGCCCCTAGCGGGCCCAATGAGCAGTTCTTC.

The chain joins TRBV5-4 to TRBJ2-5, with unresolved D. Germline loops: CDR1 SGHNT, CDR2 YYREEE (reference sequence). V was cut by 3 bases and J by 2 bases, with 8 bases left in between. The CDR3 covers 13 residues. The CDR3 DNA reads TGTGCCAGCAGCTCACCCGTACAAGAGACCCAGTACTTC. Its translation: CASSSPVQETQYF.

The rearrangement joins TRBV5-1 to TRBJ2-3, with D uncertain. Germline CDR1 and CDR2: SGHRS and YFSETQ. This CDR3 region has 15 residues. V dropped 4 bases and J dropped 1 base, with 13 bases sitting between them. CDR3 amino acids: CASSGEVRGTDTQYF. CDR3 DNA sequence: TGCGCCAGCAGCGGGGAAGTTCGAGGCACAGATACGCAGTATTTT.

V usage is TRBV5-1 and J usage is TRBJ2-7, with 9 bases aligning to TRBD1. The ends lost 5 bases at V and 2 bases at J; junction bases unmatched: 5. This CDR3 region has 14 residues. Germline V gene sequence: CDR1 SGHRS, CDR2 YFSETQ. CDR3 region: CASSAGTGTYEQYF. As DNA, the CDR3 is TGCGCCAGCAGTGCCGGGACAGGGACCTACGAGCAGTACTTC. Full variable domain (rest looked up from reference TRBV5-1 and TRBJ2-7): KAGVTQTPRYLIKTRGQQVTLSCSPISGHRSVSWYQQTPGQGLQFLFEYFSETQRNKGNFPGRFSGRQFSNSRSEMNVSTLELGDSALYLCASSAGTGTYEQYFGPGTRLTVT.

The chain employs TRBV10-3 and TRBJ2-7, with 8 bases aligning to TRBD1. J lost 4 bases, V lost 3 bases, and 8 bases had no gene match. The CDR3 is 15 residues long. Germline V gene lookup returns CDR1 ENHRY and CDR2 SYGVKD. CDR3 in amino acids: CAISDRPRGRYEQYF. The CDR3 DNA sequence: TGTGCCATCAGTGACCGCCCCAGGGGGCGGTACGAGCAGTACTTC.

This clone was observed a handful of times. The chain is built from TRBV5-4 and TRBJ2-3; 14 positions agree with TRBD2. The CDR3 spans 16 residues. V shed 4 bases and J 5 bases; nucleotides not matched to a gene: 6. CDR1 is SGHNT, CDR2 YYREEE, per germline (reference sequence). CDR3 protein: CASSARTSGGRDTQYF. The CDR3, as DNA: TGTGCCAGCAGCGCGCGGACTAGCGGGGGGAGAGATACGCAGTATTTT. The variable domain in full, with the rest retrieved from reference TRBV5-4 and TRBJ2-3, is ETGVTQSPTHLIKTRGQQVTLRCSSQSGHNTVSWYQQALGQGPQFIFQYYREEENGRGNFPPRFSGLQFPNYSSELNVNALELDDSALYLCASSARTSGGRDTQYFGPGTRLTVL.

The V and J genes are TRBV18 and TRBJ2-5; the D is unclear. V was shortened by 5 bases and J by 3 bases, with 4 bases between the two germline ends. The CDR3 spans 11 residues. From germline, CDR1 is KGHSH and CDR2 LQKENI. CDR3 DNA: TGTGCCAGCTCATCGAAAGAGACCCAGTACTTC. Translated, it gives CASSSKETQYF.